The clone carrying this T cell receptor beta chain has ten or more counts. The antigen is not known. This sample is part of a study of spatial heterogeneity in lung cancer. Time point specified: sample taken at primary tumor resection. Sequencing was performed on whole RNA extracted from tumor and nontumor lung tissue, or from frozen PBMC, and the material was left unsorted. Every molecule of TCR cDNA had its own unique molecular identifier. TCRdb processed the 5' RACE reads anew with MiXCR; each CDR3 protein has one entry. Here the sample spans 23,000 or so distinct CDR3 sequences, roughly 7.2% being singletons. General study findings and limits: Relative to follow-up, resection was when ubiquitous expanded tumor TCRs appeared more in blood.

This clonotype originated in a male donor with early-stage non-small cell lung cancer. The sample in question was PBMCs, obtained at surgery.

The DNA for the CDR3 is TGTGCCTGGACCCCGATGGGAGGGGGCACTGAAGCTTTCTTT. Its translation is CAWTPMGGGTEAFF. V and J are TRBV30 and TRBJ1-1, with a tentative D call TRBD1 (6 bases). In germline, CDR1 is GTSNPN, CDR2 SVGIG (reference sequence). This CDR3 has 14 amino acids. The ends were cut back, 4 bases at V and 4 bases at J, with 16 bases in the middle.